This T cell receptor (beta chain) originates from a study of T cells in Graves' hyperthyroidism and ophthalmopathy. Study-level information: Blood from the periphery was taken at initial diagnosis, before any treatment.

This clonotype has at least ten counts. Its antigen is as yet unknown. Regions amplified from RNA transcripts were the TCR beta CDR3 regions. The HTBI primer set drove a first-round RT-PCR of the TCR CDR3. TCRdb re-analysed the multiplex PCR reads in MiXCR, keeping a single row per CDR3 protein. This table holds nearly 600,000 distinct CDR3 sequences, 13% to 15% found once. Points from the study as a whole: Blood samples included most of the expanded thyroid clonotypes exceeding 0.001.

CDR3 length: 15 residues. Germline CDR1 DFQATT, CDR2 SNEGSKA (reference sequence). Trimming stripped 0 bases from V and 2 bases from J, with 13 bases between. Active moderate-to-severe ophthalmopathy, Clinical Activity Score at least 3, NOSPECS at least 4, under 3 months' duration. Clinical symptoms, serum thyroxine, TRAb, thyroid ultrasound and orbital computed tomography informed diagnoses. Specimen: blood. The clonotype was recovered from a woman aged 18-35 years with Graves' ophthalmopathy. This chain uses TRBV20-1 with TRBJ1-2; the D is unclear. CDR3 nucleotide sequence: TGCAGTGCTAGAGACACCGAGCCCCTGAACTATGGCTACACCTTC. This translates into CSARDTEPLNYGYTF.